This entry lists 30 T cell receptor beta chains sequenced from one sample in a study of T cell changes during pregnancy in multiple sclerosis. Libraries were prepared by immunoSEQ multiplex PCR; TCRdb keeps only in-frame clonotypes and omits some of them. Of roughly 72,000 clones listed, approximately 94% were seen once; the top ten hold around 0.2%. Here the sequenced sample was CD4+ T cells from peripheral blood mononuclear cells, taken before pregnancy. The receptors originated from a female donor with multiple sclerosis, enrolled in a pregnancy study.

The V gene is TRBV4-2, the J gene TRBJ1-2; no firm D call. CDR1 and CDR2 (germline): LGHNA, YNFKEQ. This CDR3 has 18 amino acids. V shed 0 bases and J shed 4 bases, with 21 bases lying between them. This CDR3 reads CASSQDLPAGTPGYGYTF. CDR3 coding DNA: TGTGCCAGCAGCCAAGATCTCCCTGCCGGCACCCCGGGCTATGGCTACACCTTC.

The V and J genes are TRBV18 and TRBJ2-5, with 10 bases lining up with TRBD2. V lost 4 bases and J lost 0; bases outside the gene matches: 8. The CDR3 totals 17 residues. The germline gives CDR1 KGHSH, CDR2 LQKENI. This chain's CDR3 is CASSRLAGASYQETQYF. Written as DNA, the CDR3 is TGTGCCAGCTCACGGCTAGCGGGGGCCTCGTACCAAGAGACCCAGTACTTC. Based on the CDR3 plus reference TRBV18 and TRBJ2-5, the full variable domain is NAGVMQNPRHLVRRRGQEARLRCSPMKGHSHVYWYRQLPEEGLKFMVYLQKENIIDESGMPKERFSAEFPKEGPSILRIQQVVRGDSAAYFCASSRLAGASYQETQYFGPGTRLLVL.

In this sample, this clone turned up once. This chain links TRBV5-1 with TRBJ1-1; D gene uncertain. This CDR3 has 16 residues. V shed 0 bases and J shed 3 bases, with 15 bases lying between them. Germline CDR1 is SGHRS and CDR2 is YFSETQ. CDR3 sequence (DNA): TGCGCCAGCAGCTTGGCCAGCGGGGTGGGGTACACTGAAGCTTTCTTT. Protein sequence: CASSLASGVGYTEAFF.

This chain connects TRBV19 to TRBJ2-5; maybe TRBD2 (6 bases). V was shortened by 9 bases and J by 9 bases, with 17 bases between the two germline ends. Germline assignment: CDR1 LNHDA and CDR2 SQIVND (reference sequence). This CDR3 has 12 amino acids. CDR3 region: CASGQGLEAQYF. Here the CDR3 DNA reads TGTGCCAGCGGTCAGGGACTTGAGGCCCAGTACTTC.

This rearrangement joins TRBV5-1 to TRBJ2-1; tentatively, D is TRBD1 (6 bases). The CDR3 sequence is 14 residues long. V was pared by 3 bases and J by 3 bases, with 10 bases between. Germline V CDR1 and CDR2: SGHRS, YFSETQ. The CDR3 loop is CASSSNRVYNEQFF. In DNA, the CDR3 is TGCGCCAGCAGCTCGAACAGGGTCTACAATGAGCAGTTCTTC.

This chain joins TRBV19 and TRBJ1-3; D ambiguous. Germline assignment: CDR1 LNHDA and CDR2 SQIVND (reference sequence). V lost 4 bases and J lost 1, with 8 bases in between. This CDR3 contains 14 residues. The CDR3 reads CASSSSRSGNTIYF. CDR3 nucleotides: TGTGCCAGTAGTAGTTCCAGGTCTGGAAACACCATATATTTT.

The chain uses TRBV7-3 and TRBJ1-6, with 9 bases identical to TRBD1. This CDR3 is built from 13 residues. The germline gives CDR1 SGHTA, CDR2 FQGTGA. After removal of 3 bases from V and 9 bases from J, the junction contained 0 bases not matched to a gene. This CDR3 reads CASSLTGGSPLHF. CDR3 DNA: TGTGCCAGCAGCTTGACAGGGGGTTCACCCCTCCACTTT.

The chain has TRBV28 and TRBJ1-2; possibly TRBD1 for D (6 bases). Per the germline V gene, CDR1 is MDHEN and CDR2 is SYDVKM. The CDR3 spans 15 residues. Trimming shortened V by 7 bases and J by 4 bases, and 19 bases separated the two germline ends. This CDR3 reads CASTQRRGRSYGYTF. DNA of the CDR3: TGTGCCAGCACTCAGAGGCGGGGGCGAAGCTATGGCTACACCTTC.

The rearrangement joins TRBV7-8 to TRBJ2-1; 7 bases are shared with TRBD1. The CDR3 covers 13 residues. Trimming cost V 3 bases and J 6 bases; bases outside gene matches: 2. CDR1 is SGHVS and CDR2 is FQNEAQ in the germline V gene. The CDR3 here is CASSLDRTNEQFF. For the CDR3, the DNA is TGTGCCAGCAGCTTGGACAGGACCAATGAGCAGTTCTTC.

This rearrangement joins TRBV7-8 to TRBJ1-1; TRBD1 matches at 8 bases. The CDR3 has 18 residues. Germline values: CDR1 SGHVS, CDR2 FQNEAQ. V gave up 1 base and J gave up 0 bases; unmatched junction bases: 10. The CDR3 region has the DNA TGTGCCAGCAGCTTAGGGGACAGGATAGCTCGAATGAACACTGAAGCTTTCTTT. It translates to CASSLGDRIARMNTEAFF.

The chain uses TRBV4-1 and TRBJ1-4; possibly TRBD1 for D (5 bases). CDR3 length: 15 amino acids. Germline CDR1 is MGHRA and CDR2 is YSYEKL. Deletions cut 3 bases from V and 8 bases from J, with 16 bases between. Here the CDR3 DNA reads TGCGCCAGCAGCCAGCCGACGGGGGGAAAAGAAAAACTGTTTTTT. It codes for CASSQPTGGKEKLFF.

V is TRBV7-8 and J is TRBJ1-2; 9 bases fit TRBD1. This CDR3 comprises 16 residues. Germline trimming cut 1 base from V and 4 bases from J; bases unmatched to any gene: 7. Germline V lookup: CDR1 SGHVS, CDR2 FQNEAQ. The chain's CDR3 is CASSLEPGQGGYGYTF. In nucleotides, the CDR3 is TGTGCCAGCAGCTTAGAACCGGGACAGGGAGGCTATGGCTACACCTTC.

This clone was seen just once. V and J are TRBV19 and TRBJ1-1, with D possibly TRBD1 on 5 matching bases. Per germline, CDR1 LNHDA and CDR2 SQIVND (reference sequence). This CDR3 has 13 amino acids. Between the trimmed V and J ends, which lost 3 bases and 5 bases, there was a span of 10 bases. The DNA for the CDR3 is TGTGCCAGTAGTATTCAGTCAGGGACTGAAGCTTTCTTT. It is translated as CASSIQSGTEAFF.

The chain has TRBV10-3 and TRBJ1-2, with 8 positions matching TRBD1. J lost 7 bases, V lost 4 bases, and 5 bases had no gene match. Looked up from germline, CDR1 is ENHRY and CDR2 is SYGVKD. The CDR3 runs to 13 residues. The CDR3 nucleotides are TGTGCCATCAGTGTGGACAGGGCGGGTGGCTACACCTTC. Residues: CAISVDRAGGYTF.

The chain combines TRBV30 with TRBJ2-1; 13 positions agree with TRBD2. Trimming removed 8 bases from V and 10 bases from J; junction bases left unmatched: 11. Germline CDR1 and CDR2: GTSNPN and SVGIG (reference sequence). CDR3 size: 14 residues. Here the CDR3 reads CAGMTSGRRGEQFF. CDR3 DNA sequence: TGTGCCGGGATGACTAGCGGGAGGAGGGGGGAGCAGTTCTTC.

The rearrangement joins TRBV30 to TRBJ2-5; D may be TRBD2 (6 bases). The CDR3 runs to 17 residues. The germline V and J ends were trimmed by 3 bases and 0 bases, with 20 bases remaining between them. Germline V CDR1 and CDR2: GTSNPN, SVGIG (reference sequence). The CDR3 spells CAWSGGRQGGYQETQYF. The CDR3 DNA reads TGTGCCTGGAGCGGTGGGAGGCAAGGAGGGTACCAAGAGACCCAGTACTTC.

V gene TRBV10-1 combines with J gene TRBJ2-5, with 10 bases fitting TRBD2. The CDR3 is 17 amino acids. CDR1 and CDR2 from the germline V gene are WNHNN and SYGVQD (reference sequence). Losses at the gene ends were 5 bases for V and 4 bases for J; bases not matched to a gene: 13. As DNA, the CDR3 is TGCGCCAGCAGTCAGGGACTAGCGAGCCGAGACGGAGAGACCCAGTACTTC. Encoded protein: CASSQGLASRDGETQYF.

The chain is built from TRBV6-5 and TRBJ1-4; 8 bases fit TRBD1. This CDR3 has 14 amino acids. Trimming took 10 bases from V and 0 from J; bases not matched to a gene: 4. The germline gives CDR1 MNHEY, CDR2 SVGAGI. The CDR3 DNA follows: TGTGCCACCGGACAGGGTGCAACTAATGAAAAACTGTTTTTT. Translating gives CATGQGATNEKLFF.

This chain links TRBV5-5 with TRBJ2-3; 11 positions match TRBD2. The CDR3 is made up of 15 amino acids. Germline CDR1 and CDR2: SGHKS and YYEKEE (reference sequence). V lost 4 bases and J lost 4; bases outside the gene matches: 5. DNA of the CDR3: TGTGCCAGCAGCGAACTAGCGGGAGTTGCAGATACGCAGTATTTT. Its translation: CASSELAGVADTQYF. The full variable domain, its missing parts supplied by reference TRBV5-5 and TRBJ2-3, is DAGVTQSPTHLIKTRGQQVTLRCSPISGHKSVSWYQQVLGQGPQFIFQYYEKEERGRGNFPDRFSARQFPNYSSELNVNALLLGDSALYLCASSELAGVADTQYFGPGTRLTVL.

J is TRBJ1-1 and V is TRBV10-1; D may be TRBD1 (6 bases). CDR3 length: 20 residues. Trimming left V 3 bases short and J 3 bases short, with 29 bases between. Germline V CDR1 and CDR2: WNHNN, SYGVQD (reference sequence). CDR3 DNA: TGCGCCAGCAGTGACTGGCGGGGGGCTCGGGTCCGGTTTAAGGACACTGAAGCTTTCTTT. Translation gives CASSDWRGARVRFKDTEAFF.

The CDR3 protein is CASSEMADEQYF. The CDR3 DNA follows: TGTGCCAGCAGTGAAATGGCAGACGAGCAGTACTTC. This chain joins TRBV6-1 and TRBJ2-7; D not resolved. The germline CDR1 and CDR2 sequences are MNHNS and SASEGT. The ends were cut back, 2 bases at V and 5 bases at J, with 7 bases in the middle. The CDR3 covers 12 residues.

This clone appeared a single time. This chain uses TRBV19 with TRBJ2-3; the D is unclear. Per germline, CDR1 LNHDA and CDR2 SQIVND (reference sequence). The ends were cut back, 8 bases at V and 0 bases at J, with 6 bases in the middle. The CDR3 loop spans 12 amino acids. The chain's CDR3 is CASSQSTDTQYF. The CDR3 DNA reads TGTGCCAGTTCGCAGAGCACAGATACGCAGTATTTT.

This sequence joins TRBV30 and TRBJ2-1; tentatively, D is TRBD1 (6 bases). Germline V gives CDR1 GTSNPN, CDR2 SVGIG (reference sequence). The CDR3 spans 11 residues. V was pared by 3 bases and J by 10 bases, with 10 bases between. The CDR3: CAWSPQGEQFF. The CDR3, as DNA: TGTGCCTGGAGCCCCCAGGGGGAGCAGTTCTTC.

The rearrangement links TRBV7-9 to TRBJ2-1; TRBD2 aligns across 7 bases. V gave up 5 bases and J gave up 2 bases; unmatched junction bases: 3. This CDR3 region has 14 residues. CDR1 and CDR2 (germline): SEHNR, FQNEAQ (reference sequence). Here the CDR3 DNA reads TGTGCCAGCAGCGGGGAGGGGCCCTACAATGAGCAGTTCTTC. Residues: CASSGEGPYNEQFF.

The rearrangement joins TRBV28 to TRBJ2-1; 8 bases match TRBD1. Per the germline V gene, CDR1 is MDHEN and CDR2 is SYDVKM. There are 15 residues in the CDR3. The V and J ends lost 6 bases and 2 bases, in that order; junction bases with no gene match: 6. The CDR3 nucleotides read TGTGCCAGCAGCCTTAGACAGGGGCCCTACAATGAGCAGTTCTTC. Amino acids: CASSLRQGPYNEQFF.

This sequence joins TRBV7-9 and TRBJ2-5; the match to TRBD1 covers 10 bases. The CDR3 is 14 residues long. The germline gives CDR1 SEHNR, CDR2 FQNEAQ (reference sequence). V was pared by 5 bases and J by 4 bases, with 4 bases of the junction left unmatched. Here the CDR3 reads CASSQGQGGETQYF. Here the CDR3 DNA reads TGTGCCAGCAGCCAAGGACAGGGGGGAGAGACCCAGTACTTC. The full variable domain, in which reference TRBV7-9 and TRBJ2-5 provide the parts outside the CDR3, is DTGVSQNPRHKITKRGQNVTFRCDPISEHNRLYWYRQTLGQGPEFLTYFQNEAQLEKSRLLSDRFSAERPKGSFSTLEIQRTEQGDSAMYLCASSQGQGGETQYFGPGTRLLVL.

The chain uses TRBV7-2 and TRBJ1-2; D possibly corresponds to TRBD1 (6 bases). CDR3 length equals 17 residues. Germline V CDR1 and CDR2: SGHTA, FQGNSA. Trimming removed 1 base at V and 8 bases at J, with 23 bases between. The CDR3 here is CASSLGGGQGIMGGYTF. As DNA, the CDR3 is TGTGCCAGCAGCTTAGGAGGTGGGCAGGGGATAATGGGAGGCTACACCTTC.

The chain recombines TRBV6-6 with TRBJ2-2; 8 bases match TRBD2. CDR3 length equals 16 residues. The germline gives CDR1 MNHNY, CDR2 SVGAGI (reference sequence). V was clipped by 0 bases and J by 5 bases; unmatched bases: 5. CDR3 DNA: TGTGCCAGCAGTTACTCGGGAGCGGGAGTGACCGGGGAGCTGTTTTTT. It codes for CASSYSGAGVTGELFF.

V usage is TRBV6-4 and J usage is TRBJ2-2; 11 positions match TRBD1. After removal of 6 bases from V and 6 bases from J, the junction contained 6 bases not matched to a gene. The CDR3 covers 15 residues. Per the germline V gene, CDR1 is MRHNA and CDR2 is SNTAGT. As DNA, the CDR3 is TGTGCCAGCAGATCGGGACAGGGGGGTTCCGGGGAGCTGTTTTTT. Translating it yields CASRSGQGGSGELFF.

The chain links TRBV29-1 to TRBJ1-1; no clear D gene. Trimming cost V 6 bases and J 5 bases, with 22 bases left between them. CDR1 is SQVTM and CDR2 is ANQGSEA in the germline V gene. The CDR3 sequence is 15 residues long. The CDR3 DNA follows: TGCAGCGTCCGGTGGGTTCATAAAAGGAGTACTGAAGCTTTCTTT. Amino acids: CSVRWVHKRSTEAFF.